The 23 T cell receptor beta chains reported below all come from one sample, sequenced in a study of CD8 T cells in ankylosing spondylitis. TCRdb reprocessed the 5' RACE reads via MiXCR and lists one record per CDR3 protein. The data contain 200,000 or so distinct CDR3 sequences, 15% to 20% of them seen just once; the ten biggest clones take up approximately 4.3%. Material for sequencing was blood, either unsorted or a sorted T cell fraction (not recorded which). The receptors derive from a male donor between 5 and 29 years old with ankylosing spondylitis or in good health (not recorded which).

This clonotype appeared many times. The V and J genes are TRBV6-2 or TRBV6-3 and TRBJ2-1; possibly TRBD1 for D (5 bases). The V end lost 7 bases, the J end lost 3 bases, and 7 bases lay between the germline ends. The CDR3 covers 12 residues. Per germline, CDR1 MNHEY and CDR2 SVGEGT. The CDR3 reads CASTRGYNEQFF. The CDR3, as DNA: TGTGCCAGCACAAGGGGCTACAATGAGCAGTTCTTC.

This clonotype was recorded at least ten times. CDR3 protein: CASSETGTSGFPALYNEQFF. In DNA form, the CDR3 reads TGTGCCAGCAGCGAAACCGGGACTAGCGGGTTTCCAGCCCTCTACAATGAGCAGTTCTTC. The chain recombines TRBV7-8 with TRBJ2-1; 12 bases are shared with TRBD2. Germline trimming cut 5 bases from V and 3 bases from J; bases unmatched to any gene: 17. The CDR3 runs to 20 residues. Germline V lookup: CDR1 SGHVS, CDR2 FQNEAQ.

The chain links TRBV5-1 to TRBJ2-1; TRBD2 agrees at 8 bases. Germline-derived CDR1 and CDR2 are SGHRS and YFSETQ. CDR3 size: 16 residues. Trimming at V came to 3 bases and at J to 9 bases, leaving 14 bases not matched to a gene. The CDR3 is CASSSGLAGRGGEQFF. The CDR3 DNA follows: TGCGCCAGCAGCTCAGGATTAGCGGGACGGGGGGGTGAGCAGTTCTTC.

This clonotype came up many times. This rearrangement joins TRBV10-3 to TRBJ2-7; the match to TRBD1 covers 10 bases. V was pared by 6 bases and J by 7 bases, with 6 bases of the junction left unmatched. From germline, CDR1 is ENHRY and CDR2 SYGVKD. The CDR3 is 13 residues long. This CDR3 is CAISPDRGGEQYF. The CDR3 nucleotides read TGTGCCATCAGCCCGGACAGGGGGGGGGAGCAGTACTTC.

This clonotype was counted at least ten times. The chain has TRBV6-2 or TRBV6-3 and TRBJ1-4; TRBD1 is a possible D gene (6 bases). Looked up from germline, CDR1 is MNHEY and CDR2 is SVGEGT. The CDR3 has 14 amino acids. V lost 4 bases and J 10 bases, leaving 16 bases between the germline ends. The CDR3 nucleotides are TGTGCCAGCAGTTCCCTTAAGGCAGGGGCAAAACTGTTTTTT. It yields the protein CASSSLKAGAKLFF.

This chain connects TRBV20-1 to TRBJ1-6; 9 bases align to TRBD1. The CDR3 totals 16 residues. J was trimmed by 8 bases and V by 0 bases; bases with no gene match: 8. Germline CDR1 is DFQATT and CDR2 is SNEGSKA (reference sequence). DNA of the CDR3: TGCAGTGCTAGAGATCTACCGGGACAGGGTTATTCACCCCTCCACTTT. This sequence encodes CSARDLPGQGYSPLHF.

This clonotype occurred many times. The CDR3: CASSLDGGDEKLFF. The DNA for the CDR3 is TGCGCCAGCAGCTTGGATGGGGGTGATGAAAAACTGTTTTTT. This chain joins TRBV5-1 and TRBJ1-4, with D possibly matching TRBD1 (5 bases). Germline CDR1 reads SGHRS; CDR2 reads YFSETQ. This CDR3 has 14 amino acids. Between the trimmed V and J ends, which lost 0 bases and 6 bases, there was a span of 9 bases. The full variable domain, completed using reference TRBV5-1 and TRBJ1-4, is KAGVTQTPRYLIKTRGQQVTLSCSPISGHRSVSWYQQTPGQGLQFLFEYFSETQRNKGNFPGRFSGRQFSNSRSEMNVSTLELGDSALYLCASSLDGGDEKLFFGSGTQLSVL.

This clonotype was seen repeatedly, ten times or more. V gene TRBV6-5 combines with J gene TRBJ1-6; D is possibly TRBD1 (5 bases). Between the trimmed V and J ends, which lost 4 bases and 7 bases, there was a span of 11 bases. CDR1 MNHEY and CDR2 SVGAGI come from the germline V gene. The CDR3 has 14 amino acids. The CDR3 protein is CASSSGGRNSPLHF. Here the CDR3 DNA reads TGTGCCAGCAGTTCCGGGGGGAGAAATTCACCCCTCCACTTT.

This clonotype has a count of ten or more. This chain links TRBV20-1 with TRBJ2-1, with D unresolved. This CDR3 comprises 12 residues. Deletions cut 0 bases from V and 9 bases from J, with 9 bases between. In germline, CDR1 is DFQATT, CDR2 SNEGSKA (reference sequence). CDR3 nucleotide sequence: TGCAGTGCTAGAGACCTACTCGGTGAGCAGTTCTTC. Its translation: CSARDLLGEQFF.

The chain employs TRBV7-3 and TRBJ2-7; TRBD1 aligns across 9 bases. Trimming cost V 4 bases and J 2 bases; bases outside gene matches: 9. Germline V gene data show CDR1 as SGHTA and CDR2 as FQGTGA. This CDR3 has 16 amino acids. The CDR3 sequence is CASSSFPGTGTYEQYF. CDR3 nucleotides: TGTGCCAGCAGCTCCTTCCCCGGGACAGGGACCTACGAGCAGTACTTC.

The chain recombines TRBV12-3 or TRBV12-4 with TRBJ2-3; D possibly corresponds to TRBD2 (5 bases). The CDR3 has 17 amino acids. Trimming removed 5 bases from V and 0 bases from J, with 18 bases in between. The CDR3 DNA sequence: TGTGCCAGCAGTAAAAGCAGAGGGTTCCCTAGCACAGATACGCAGTATTTT. Its translation: CASSKSRGFPSTDTQYF.

This clonotype was found many times. The chain uses TRBV5-1 and TRBJ2-3; D not certain. The CDR3 spans 13 residues. The germline CDR1 and CDR2 sequences are SGHRS and YFSETQ. Trimming took off 0 bases at V and 4 bases at J, with 6 bases between the two ends. Here the CDR3 reads CASSLVGSDTQYF. CDR3 in DNA: TGCGCCAGCAGCTTGGTTGGGTCAGATACGCAGTATTTT.

This clonotype was detected ten times or more. The rearrangement links TRBV11-3 to TRBJ2-2, with TRBD2 matching 14 bases. The V gene's germline CDR1 is SGHNT and CDR2 YENEEA. The junction had 13 bases not matched to a gene; V was cut back by 0 bases and J by 7 bases. The CDR3 extends over 20 amino acids. The CDR3 protein is CASSLDLRLAGGPDDGELFF. For the CDR3, the DNA is TGTGCCAGCAGCTTAGACCTCCGACTAGCGGGAGGGCCCGATGACGGGGAGCTGTTTTTT.

This clonotype appeared many times. The CDR3: CASTPGTGVNEQFF. CDR3 coding DNA: TGTGCCAGCACCCCCGGAACCGGGGTCAATGAGCAGTTCTTC. V and J are TRBV5-5 and TRBJ2-1; tentatively, D is TRBD2 (5 bases). This CDR3 region has 14 residues. V was cut by 6 bases and J by 6 bases, with 16 bases left in between. The germline V gene has CDR1 SGHKS and CDR2 YYEKEE (reference sequence). Full variable domain (remainder filled in from reference TRBV5-5 and TRBJ2-1): DAGVTQSPTHLIKTRGQQVTLRCSPISGHKSVSWYQQVLGQGPQFIFQYYEKEERGRGNFPDRFSARQFPNYSSELNVNALLLGDSALYLCASTPGTGVNEQFFGPGTRLTVL.

This chain connects TRBV10-1 to TRBJ2-3; tentatively, D is TRBD2 (6 bases). Trimming pared 6 bases from V and 3 bases from J, leaving 16 bases between. In germline, CDR1 is WNHNN, CDR2 SYGVQD (reference sequence). There are 15 residues in the CDR3. This CDR3 reads CASSRDLVQTDTQYF. CDR3 coding DNA: TGCGCCAGCAGCCGGGACTTAGTTCAGACAGATACGCAGTATTTT.

This clonotype was observed at least ten times. The J gene is TRBJ2-1, the V gene TRBV20-1; 8 nucleotides align to TRBD1. Losses at the gene ends were 6 bases for V and 9 bases for J; bases not matched to a gene: 19. Germline V gene lookup returns CDR1 DFQATT and CDR2 SNEGSKA (reference sequence). This CDR3 is built from 16 residues. The CDR3: CSASSRTGRLEGEQFF. The DNA of the CDR3 is TGCAGTGCCTCCTCCCGGACAGGGAGGCTAGAAGGTGAGCAGTTCTTC.

This clonotype showed up many times. The chain has TRBV11-2 and TRBJ1-2; D is uncertain. The CDR3 sequence is 16 residues long. In germline, CDR1 is SGHAT, CDR2 FQNNGV. Trimming shortened V by 3 bases and J by 2 bases, and 16 bases separated the two germline ends. CDR3 nucleotide sequence: TGTGCCAGCAGCTTCTTAATTCAGGATAGGAACTATGGCTACACCTTC. This gives the protein CASSFLIQDRNYGYTF.

V usage is TRBV9 and J usage is TRBJ2-7, with D hard to call. The CDR3 covers 15 residues. Per the germline V gene, CDR1 is SGDLS and CDR2 is YYNGEE. V was shortened by 0 bases and J by 3 bases, with 13 bases between the two germline ends. The CDR3 region is CASSVDPATLYEQYF. The CDR3, as DNA: TGTGCCAGCAGCGTAGACCCCGCGACCCTCTACGAGCAGTACTTC.

This clonotype was counted many times. The chain recombines TRBV29-1 with TRBJ2-4; TRBD2 matches 13 bases. Germline loops: CDR1 SQVTM, CDR2 ANQGSEA. The J segment lost 2 bases and the V segment lost 6 bases, leaving 4 bases of the junction unmatched. The CDR3 is 15 amino acids. The CDR3: CSVGLAGETKNIQYF. CDR3 bases: TGCAGCGTAGGACTAGCGGGAGAAACCAAAAACATTCAGTACTTC.

This clonotype was detected many times. The J gene is TRBJ2-5, the V gene TRBV28, with TRBD1 identical over 7 bases. The CDR3 sequence is 16 residues long. CDR1 and CDR2 (germline): MDHEN, SYDVKM. V trimming: 7 bases; J trimming: 3 bases; junction bases outside the gene matches: 14. CDR3 residues: CASNPSYGTAEETQYF. The CDR3 nucleotides are TGTGCCAGCAACCCTTCTTATGGGACAGCAGAAGAGACCCAGTACTTC.

This clonotype was picked up many times. This chain links TRBV5-1 with TRBJ1-1, with D perhaps matching TRBD1 (6 bases). From germline, CDR1 is SGHRS and CDR2 YFSETQ. The CDR3 contains 19 residues. V was clipped by 2 bases and J by 2 bases, with 25 bases between them. The CDR3 coding sequence is TGCGCCAGCAGCTTCCCCGAGGGGGGCGATTATTGGGCAAACACTGAAGCTTTCTTT. Translated: CASSFPEGGDYWANTEAFF.

This clonotype was counted between two and nine times. A much larger clonotype is one base distant, so this may be a read error. The chain has TRBV7-9 and TRBJ1-2; D ambiguous. The CDR3 consists of 12 residues. Germline lookup yields CDR1 SEHNR and CDR2 FQNEAQ (reference sequence). The CDR3 loop is CASSSLDYGYPF. Written as DNA, the CDR3 is TGTGCCAGCAGCTCCTTAGATTATGGCTACCCCTTC.

This sequence joins TRBV7-3 and TRBJ2-5; no firm D call. The germline V and J ends were trimmed by 5 bases and 5 bases, with 12 bases remaining between them. This CDR3 has 13 residues. From germline, CDR1 is SGHTA and CDR2 FQGTGA. The CDR3 DNA is TGTGCCAGCAGCCGCAGCGTAGATGAGACCCAGTACTTC. This translates into CASSRSVDETQYF.